Detailed here is one T cell receptor beta chain. From germline, CDR1 is MGHDK and CDR2 SYGVNS. There are 14 residues in the CDR3. The V end lost 1 base, the J end lost 0 bases, and 3 bases lay between the germline ends. The sample originates from a study of long-term antiretroviral therapy in people with HIV. The assay, immunoSEQ v3.0, was run at survey level. Sequencing was directed toward roughly 40,000-55,000 T-cell genomes in each sample. The assay was immunoSEQ multiplex PCR, and TCRdb's table has in-frame clones only and misses some. The sample records tens of thousands of clones, around four fifths being singletons.

This sample comprised unsorted PBMCs, obtained almost 2.9 years after starting antiretroviral therapy. This TCR was recovered from a young man with HIV. This chain links TRBV25-1 with TRBJ1-4; D uncertain. The CDR3 here is CASSESATNEKLFF. DNA of the CDR3: TGTGCCAGCAGTGAATCAGCAACTAATGAAAAACTGTTTTTT.